The T cell receptor beta chain under discussion was sequenced for a study of preoperative IRX-2 immunotherapy in early breast cancer. This clone was counted only a few times. This sample's treatment: preoperative locoregional IRX-2 cytokine immunotherapy. This phase Ib study tested locoregional IRX-2 cytokine immunotherapy given before surgery. TCRdb keeps only in-frame clones here, not all; method: immunoSEQ multiplex PCR. The sample holds tens of thousands of clones; over 90% are singletons and the top ten take 6.4%. The CDR3 length is 16 residues. The germline V gene encodes CDR1 MNHNY and CDR2 SVGAGI (reference sequence). V was pared by 4 bases and J by 4 bases, with 10 bases of the junction left unmatched.

The rearrangement uses TRBV6-6 and TRBJ1-5; 7 positions agree with TRBD1. This specimen was collected from a patient treated with IRX-2 immunotherapy. The TCR sequence derives from a human donor with breast cancer. CDR3 DNA sequence: TGTGCCAGCAGTTCCGGACTCCCGACAGGGAATCAGCCCCAGCATTTT. This translates into CASSSGLPTGNQPQHF.